One and the same sample provided the 8 T cell receptor beta chains below, sequenced in a study of T cells after yellow fever vaccination. MiXCR, run by TCRdb on the 5' RACE reads, gives a single entry per CDR3 protein. The repertoire includes hundreds of thousands of distinct CDR3 sequences, roughly 20% of them detected once, and 18% sits in the top ten. Material: PBMCs, obtained before the yellow fever booster vaccination. All receptors derive from a man aged 18 to 30 who received the YFV17D yellow fever vaccine.

The chain employs TRBV18 and TRBJ1-1; 8 bases map to TRBD1. This CDR3 is 16 amino acids long. V shed 3 bases and J 2 bases; nucleotides not matched to a gene: 8. Germline CDR1 and CDR2: KGHSH and LQKENI. The DNA for the CDR3 is TGTGCCAGCTCACCTCGGCCAGGGGGCTTCAACACTGAAGCTTTCTTT. Translated: CASSPRPGGFNTEAFF.

This clonotype was recorded many times. V usage is TRBV6-1 and J usage is TRBJ2-5; 9 bases align to TRBD1. Unmatched junction bases numbered 7, after V lost 3 bases and J lost 5 bases. The germline V gene encodes CDR1 MNHNS and CDR2 SASEGT. This CDR3 has 15 residues. CDR3 sequence reads: CASSDLGQGYETQYF. CDR3 DNA: TGTGCCAGCAGTGACCTGGGACAGGGATATGAGACCCAGTACTTC.

This clonotype was seen a handful of times. The genes are TRBV9 and TRBJ1-1, with TRBD1 matching 8 bases. This CDR3 contains 15 residues. CDR1 is SGDLS, CDR2 YYNGEE, per germline. V shed 4 bases and J 3 bases; nucleotides not matched to a gene: 8. CDR3 residues: CASSSEGQVDTEAFF. The CDR3 DNA follows: TGTGCCAGCAGCTCCGAGGGACAGGTAGACACTGAAGCTTTCTTT.

V gene TRBV4-1 combines with J gene TRBJ2-4; 7 bases fit TRBD1. J was trimmed by 4 bases and V by 1 base; bases with no gene match: 4. This CDR3 is built from 15 residues. Germline V lookup: CDR1 MGHRA, CDR2 YSYEKL. The CDR3 nucleotides read TGCGCCAGCAGCCAAGGATGGGGACAGAAAAACATTCAGTACTTC. Amino acids: CASSQGWGQKNIQYF.

The sample holds one count of this clonotype. The V and J genes are TRBV6-2 or TRBV6-3 and TRBJ1-1, with D maybe TRBD1 (5 bases). The CDR3 has 15 amino acids. Germline V lookup: CDR1 MNHEY, CDR2 SVGEGT. Deletions cut 3 bases from V and 1 base from J, with 12 bases between. CDR3 nucleotides: TGTGCCAGCAGTTATCTGGCAGGGTCGAACACTGAAGCTTTCTTT. As protein: CASSYLAGSNTEAFF.

The chain employs TRBV6-5 and TRBJ1-1; D gene unclear. This CDR3 has 17 residues. Germline V lookup: CDR1 MNHEY, CDR2 SVGAGI. Trimming removed 0 bases at V and 0 bases at J, with 14 bases between. The CDR3 DNA reads as TGTGCCAGCAGTTACTCGATGGGATCGGTCATGAACACTGAAGCTTTCTTT. It codes for CASSYSMGSVMNTEAFF.

This clonotype has only a few counts. This chain links TRBV6-1 with TRBJ2-7; 8 bases align to TRBD2. CDR1 and CDR2 (germline): MNHNS, SASEGT. The CDR3 contains 15 residues. V was clipped by 2 bases and J by 2 bases; unmatched bases: 5. The CDR3 loop reads CASSELIAGPYEQYV. In DNA, the CDR3 is TGTGCCAGCAGTGAACTAATAGCGGGGCCCTACGAGCAGTACGTC.

This chain joins TRBV5-1 and TRBJ2-5; D is perhaps TRBD1 or TRBD2 (5 bases each). CDR1 is SGHRS and CDR2 is YFSETQ in the germline V gene. Trimming stripped 0 bases from V and 5 bases from J, with 11 bases between. This CDR3 comprises 14 residues. DNA for the CDR3: TGCGCCAGCAGCTTGGGGGACCCCGGGGAGACCCAGTACTTC. Its translation is CASSLGDPGETQYF.